This T cell receptor (beta chain) was captured by sequencing in a study of T cells in tumors after PD-1 blockade. Overall study results and limits: Peripheral recruitment is suggested, as some novel exhausted tumor clones were in pre-treatment blood.

Here immunoSEQ multiplex PCR was the method, and the copy in TCRdb shows in-frame clones only, minus some. Of 7,900 or so clones in the sample, around 57% were seen once. Time point specified: second of two post-therapy site-matched biopsies approximately 2 months apart. For this clone: No antigen is known for it.

Germline CDR1 and CDR2: GTSNPN and SVGIG (reference sequence). The CDR3 covers 13 residues. J lost 8 bases, V lost 0 bases, and 4 bases had no gene match. The TCR sequence derives from a human donor with basal cell carcinoma. This chain joins TRBV30 and TRBJ1-2; TRBD1 matches 9 bases. This specimen was tumor tissue, taken after anti-PD-1 treatment. Here the CDR3 reads CAWSVGQGIGYTF. CDR3 nucleotide sequence: TGTGCCTGGAGTGTAGGACAGGGGATCGGCTACACCTTC.